This T cell receptor beta chain was recovered during a study of T cells in Graves' hyperthyroidism and ophthalmopathy. General study findings and limits: Ophthalmopathy was told apart from stable hyperthyroidism by a 13 V-J model.

Amplified TCR beta CDR3 regions derived from RNA transcripts. Primed by the HTBI set, a first-round RT-PCR was run on the TCR CDR3. TCRdb ran MiXCR on the multiplex PCR reads and lists one entry per CDR3 protein. The repertoire has 500,000 to 750,000 distinct CDR3 sequences, about half of them found once; the top ten carry around 8%. Germline assignment: CDR1 MGHRA and CDR2 YSYEKL. V dropped 0 bases and J dropped 1 base, with 9 bases sitting between them. CDR3 length: 15 residues. This clonotype was seen repeatedly, ten times or more. Its antigen is unknown. Sequenced sample: peripheral blood or thyroid tissue (not recorded which). The V and J genes are TRBV4-1 and TRBJ2-5; tentatively, D is TRBD1 (6 bases). The sequence came from a woman between 18 and 29 years old with Graves' hyperthyroidism. Written as DNA, the CDR3 is TGCGCCAGCAGCCAAGAGGGACACATCCAAGAGACCCAGTACTTC. This sequence encodes CASSQEGHIQETQYF.